This T cell receptor (beta chain) originates from a study of blood T cell repertoires in COVID-19. Whole-study context: Acute and convalescent COVID-19 specimens originated in the United States, Italy and Spain. PBMCs, B-cell-depleted T cells, or T cells provided the cDNA or gDNA that made up the material.

TCRdb's copy holds only in-frame clones and misses some; the assay was immunoSEQ multiplex PCR. The sample contains about 68,000 clones, more than 60% of which appear only once. Source material: peripheral blood. This receptor was identified in a human donor in a cohort sampled during active COVID-19.

CDR3 region: CASSLGQQGQPQHF. CDR3 nucleotides: TGTGCCAGCAGTTTGGGACAGCAGGGGCAGCCCCAGCATTTT. The chain uses TRBV28 and TRBJ1-5; 7 positions agree with TRBD1. Unmatched junction bases numbered 6, after V lost 3 bases and J lost 7 bases. Germline V lookup: CDR1 MDHEN, CDR2 SYDVKM. CDR3 length: 14 residues.